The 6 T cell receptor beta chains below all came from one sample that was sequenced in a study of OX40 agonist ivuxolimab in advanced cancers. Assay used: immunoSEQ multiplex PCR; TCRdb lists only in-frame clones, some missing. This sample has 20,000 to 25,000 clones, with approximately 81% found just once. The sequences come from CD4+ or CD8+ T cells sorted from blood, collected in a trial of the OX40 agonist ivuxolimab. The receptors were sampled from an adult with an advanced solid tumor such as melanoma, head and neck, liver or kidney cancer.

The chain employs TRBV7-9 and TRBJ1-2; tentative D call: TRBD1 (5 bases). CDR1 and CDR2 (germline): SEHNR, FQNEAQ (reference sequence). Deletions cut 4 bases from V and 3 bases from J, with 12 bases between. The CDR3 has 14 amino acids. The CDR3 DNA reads TGTGCCAGCAGCTCTGGGGCAGGCTACTATGGCTACACCTTC. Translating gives CASSSGAGYYGYTF.

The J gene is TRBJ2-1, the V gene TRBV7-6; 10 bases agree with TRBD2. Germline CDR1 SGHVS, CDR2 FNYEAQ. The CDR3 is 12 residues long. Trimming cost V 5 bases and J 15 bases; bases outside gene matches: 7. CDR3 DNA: TGTGCCAGCAGCCCCGGACTAGCGGCCCCGTTCTTC. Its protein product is CASSPGLAAPFF.

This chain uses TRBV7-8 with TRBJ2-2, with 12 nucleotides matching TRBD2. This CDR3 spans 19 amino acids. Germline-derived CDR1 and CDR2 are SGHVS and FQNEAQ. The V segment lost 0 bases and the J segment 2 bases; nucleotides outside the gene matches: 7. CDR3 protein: CASSLALAGGVLNTGELFF. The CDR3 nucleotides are TGTGCCAGCAGCTTAGCGCTAGCGGGGGGGGTCCTAAACACCGGGGAGCTGTTTTTT.

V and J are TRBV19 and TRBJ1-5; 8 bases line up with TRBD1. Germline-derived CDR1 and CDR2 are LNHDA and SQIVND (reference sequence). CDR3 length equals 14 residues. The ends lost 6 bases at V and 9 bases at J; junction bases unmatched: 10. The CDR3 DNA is TGTGCCAGTAGCCCCGGACAGGGCCCGGGGCCCCAGCATTTT. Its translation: CASSPGQGPGPQHF.

CDR3 residues: CASRPPAGGNTIYF. CDR3 DNA sequence: TGTGCCAGCAGACCCCCGGCAGGAGGAAACACCATATATTTT. V is TRBV7-9 and J is TRBJ1-3, with no clear D. The CDR3 has 14 amino acids. Germline CDR1 SEHNR, CDR2 FQNEAQ (reference sequence). Deletions cut 6 bases from V and 4 bases from J, with 13 bases between.

The CDR3 DNA reads TGCGCCAGCAGCCAAACTCTATGGGACAGATCAACCTCTGGAAACACCATATATTTT. This codes for CASSQTLWDRSTSGNTIYF. The rearrangement links TRBV4-3 to TRBJ1-3; 7 bases align to TRBD1. With V trimmed by 2 bases and J by 0 bases, 13 bases remained unmatched. Germline-derived CDR1 and CDR2 are LGHNA and YSLEER. CDR3 length equals 19 residues.